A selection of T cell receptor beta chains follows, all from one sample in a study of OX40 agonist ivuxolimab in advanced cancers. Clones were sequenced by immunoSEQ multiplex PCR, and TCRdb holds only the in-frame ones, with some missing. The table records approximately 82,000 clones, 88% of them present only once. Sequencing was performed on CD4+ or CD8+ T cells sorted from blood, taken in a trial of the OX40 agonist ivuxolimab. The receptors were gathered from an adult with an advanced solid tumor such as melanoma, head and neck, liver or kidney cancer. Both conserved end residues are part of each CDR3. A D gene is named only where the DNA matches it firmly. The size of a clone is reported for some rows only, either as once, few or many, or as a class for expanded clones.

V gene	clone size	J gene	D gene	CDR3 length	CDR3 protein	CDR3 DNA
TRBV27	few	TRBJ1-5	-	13	CASSFNRDQPQHF	TGTGCCAGCAGTTTTAACAGGGATCAGCCCCAGCATTTT
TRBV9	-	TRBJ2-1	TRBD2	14	CASSVAVSGNEQFF	TGTGCCAGCAGCGTAGCGGTTAGCGGGAATGAGCAGTTCTTC
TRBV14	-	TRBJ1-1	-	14	CASSQVLRRAEAFF	TGTGCCAGCAGCCAAGTTCTTCGGAGGGCTGAAGCTTTCTTT
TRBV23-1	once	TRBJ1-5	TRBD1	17	CASSRGDRLFSNQPQHF	TGCGCCAGCAGTCGCGGGGACAGATTATTCAGCAATCAGCCCCAGCATTTT
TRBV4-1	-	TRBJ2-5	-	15	CASSQALGGWGTQYF	TGCGCCAGCAGCCAAGCGTTGGGGGGCTGGGGGACCCAGTACTTC
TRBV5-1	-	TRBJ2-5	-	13	CASSRTRGETQYF	TGCGCCAGCAGCCGCACCCGCGGGGAGACCCAGTACTTC
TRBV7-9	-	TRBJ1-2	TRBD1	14	CASSLGGQGNGYTF	TGTGCCAGCAGCTTAGGGGGACAGGGAAATGGCTACACCTTC
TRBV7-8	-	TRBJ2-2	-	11	CASGEHGELFF	TGTGCCAGCGGAGAGCACGGGGAGCTGTTTTTT
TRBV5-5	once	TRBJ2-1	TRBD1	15	CASSPPGQGANEQFF	TGTGCCAGCAGCCCCCCGGGACAGGGGGCGAATGAGCAGTTCTTC
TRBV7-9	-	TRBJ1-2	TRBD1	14	CASSLVGTDYGYTF	TGTGCCAGCAGCTTAGTCGGGACAGACTATGGCTACACCTTC
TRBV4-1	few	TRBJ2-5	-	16	CASSQQTLGGQETQYF	TGCGCCAGCAGCCAACAAACTCTAGGGGGGCAAGAGACCCAGTACTTC
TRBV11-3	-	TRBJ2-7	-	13	CASSLEGGYEQYF	TGTGCCAGCAGCTTGGAAGGGGGCTACGAGCAGTACTTC
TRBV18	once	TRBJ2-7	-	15	CASSPPLVDSYEQYF	TGTGCCAGCTCACCACCCCTAGTTGATTCCTACGAGCAGTACTTC
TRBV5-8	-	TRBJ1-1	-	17	CASSLGNRAGRYTEAFF	TGTGCCAGCAGCTTGGGTAACAGGGCGGGACGATACACTGAAGCTTTCTTT
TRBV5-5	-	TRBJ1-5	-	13	CASSSQDDQPQHF	TGTGCCAGCAGCTCCCAGGACGATCAGCCCCAGCATTTT
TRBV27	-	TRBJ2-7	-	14	CASSLGAFYYEQYF	TGTGCCAGCAGTTTAGGGGCCTTTTACTACGAGCAGTACTTC
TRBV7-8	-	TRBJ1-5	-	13	CASSLVSNQPQHF	TGTGCCAGCAGCTTAGTTAGCAATCAGCCCCAGCATTTT
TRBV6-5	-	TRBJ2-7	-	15	CASSYSRSSNYEQYF	TGTGCCAGCAGTTACTCGCGATCTAGCAACTACGAGCAGTACTTC
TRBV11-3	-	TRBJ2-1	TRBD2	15	CASSLTSGGNNEQFF	TGTGCCAGCAGCTTGACTAGCGGGGGGAACAATGAGCAGTTCTTC
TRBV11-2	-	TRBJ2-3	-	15	CASSSDPTSTDTQYF	TGTGCCAGCAGCTCGGACCCTACCAGCACAGATACGCAGTATTTT
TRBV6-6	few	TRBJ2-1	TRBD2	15	CASSRTSGGNNEQFF	TGTGCCAGCAGCAGGACTAGCGGGGGGAACAATGAGCAGTTCTTC
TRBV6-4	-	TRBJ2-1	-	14	CASSAGGSRNEQFF	TGTGCCAGCAGTGCAGGGGGGAGTAGGAATGAGCAGTTCTTC
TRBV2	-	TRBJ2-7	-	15	CASSEAASLSYEQYF	TGTGCCAGCAGTGAAGCGGCCAGCCTAAGCTACGAGCAGTACTTC
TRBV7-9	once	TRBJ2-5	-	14	CASSLEYLQETQYF	TGTGCCAGCAGCTTAGAATATCTACAAGAGACCCAGTACTTC